Presented here are 19 T cell receptor beta chains from one specimen sequenced in a study of shared clonotypes between healthy human individuals. Clones were read by immunoSEQ multiplex PCR, and TCRdb kept only the in-frame ones, dropping some. This sample has about 580,000 clones, with 95% to 98% found just once. Naive CD8 isolation took CD45RO-negative cells positively selected for CCR7 and excluded terminally differentiated effector memory CD45RA+ cells. Sequencing input: naive CD8+ T cells sorted from blood. The receptors were gathered from a man between 25 and 39 years old in good health.

In its sample, this clone was seen once. The chain uses TRBV7-2 and TRBJ1-1; D is perhaps TRBD1 (6 bases). The CDR3 consists of 15 residues. The V gene lost 5 bases and the J gene lost 0 bases, with 13 bases spanning the gap. Germline V CDR1 and CDR2: SGHTA, FQGNSA. CDR3 nucleotides: TGTGCCAGCAGCGGAGAAGGGGGTGTGAACACTGAAGCTTTCTTT. It encodes CASSGEGGVNTEAFF.

The CDR3 region has the DNA TGTGCCAGCAGCTTAGATTCCCCAGAGTCTAGCACAGATACGCAGTATTTT. Translation: CASSLDSPESSTDTQYF. The chain combines TRBV7-2 with TRBJ2-3; D is undetermined. V gave up 1 base and J gave up 0 bases, with 14 bases separating them. Germline CDR1 reads SGHTA; CDR2 reads FQGNSA. This CDR3 has 17 residues.

The V and J genes are TRBV2 and TRBJ2-7, with D possibly being TRBD1 (5 bases). The germline V gene encodes CDR1 SNHLY and CDR2 FYNNEI. The V end was cut by 10 bases, the J end by 2 bases, with 12 bases between. This CDR3 spans 12 amino acids. Written as DNA, the CDR3 is TGTGCCATGCAGGGAAGGACCTACGAGCAGTACTTC. As protein: CAMQGRTYEQYF.

The V and J genes are TRBV29-1 and TRBJ2-7; 7 bases agree with TRBD1. CDR3 size: 13 residues. Germline V gene data show CDR1 as SQVTM and CDR2 as ANQGSEA. V shed 6 bases, J shed 0 bases, and the junction held 5 bases outside the gene matches. The CDR3 region has the DNA TGCAGCGTACGGGACAGTTCCTCCTACGAGCAGTACTTC. Amino acid sequence: CSVRDSSSYEQYF.

The chain's CDR3 is CASSPGAGSRYGYTF. The CDR3 nucleotides are TGTGCCAGCAGTCCAGGGGCCGGGTCTCGCTATGGCTACACCTTC. The chain has TRBV28 and TRBJ1-2; TRBD1 might be the D (6 bases). The germline CDR1 and CDR2 sequences are MDHEN and SYDVKM. The germline V and J ends were trimmed by 5 bases and 4 bases, with 17 bases remaining between them. The CDR3 consists of 15 residues.

This chain uses TRBV10-1 with TRBJ2-7; 10 nucleotides line up with TRBD2. The CDR3 runs to 15 residues. Germline CDR1 reads WNHNN; CDR2 reads SYGVQD (reference sequence). The V and J ends lost 8 bases and 5 bases, in that order; junction bases with no gene match: 12. CDR3 coding DNA: TGCGCCAGCTCTCTCACTAGCGGGATAGGCGACGAGCAGTACTTC. It yields the protein CASSLTSGIGDEQYF.

V gene TRBV29-1 combines with J gene TRBJ2-7; perhaps TRBD2 as D (7 bases). The CDR3 contains 13 residues. V was trimmed by 2 bases and J by 5 bases, leaving 13 bases between them. Germline V gene lookup returns CDR1 SQVTM and CDR2 ANQGSEA. The CDR3 bases are TGCAGCGTTGAACGGGGGGCGTACGACGAGCAGTACTTC. It specifies CSVERGAYDEQYF.

This clone showed up just once. J is TRBJ2-7 and V is TRBV28; D tentatively reads TRBD1 or TRBD2 (6 bases each). This CDR3 region has 16 residues. Per germline, CDR1 MDHEN and CDR2 SYDVKM. Trimming pared 5 bases from V and 2 bases from J, leaving 19 bases between. CDR3 sequence: CASSPLPGAAPYEQYF. For the CDR3, the DNA is TGTGCCAGCAGTCCGCTACCGGGGGCGGCCCCCTACGAGCAGTACTTC.

The rearrangement links TRBV4-3 to TRBJ1-3; the D is unclear. V dropped 0 bases and J dropped 0 bases, with 9 bases sitting between them. CDR1 is LGHNA and CDR2 is YSLEER in the germline V gene. This CDR3 has 16 residues. The CDR3 region has the DNA TGCGCCAGCAGCCAAGATGCAGGCCGCTCTGGAAACACCATATATTTT. It yields the protein CASSQDAGRSGNTIYF.

The V call is TRBV5-1, the J call TRBJ2-3, with 9 bases identical to TRBD2. This CDR3 spans 15 amino acids. V lost 0 bases to trimming and J lost 4 bases; unmatched junction nucleotides: 3. CDR1 SGHRS and CDR2 YFSETQ come from the germline V gene. The CDR3 DNA reads TGCGCCAGCAGCTTGGAGGGACTAGCCCCAGATACGCAGTATTTT. Translating gives CASSLEGLAPDTQYF.

The chain links TRBV19 to TRBJ2-7; the D is unclear. Between the trimmed V and J ends, which lost 0 bases and 10 bases, there was a span of 19 bases. CDR3 length: 15 amino acids. Germline CDR1 reads LNHDA; CDR2 reads SQIVND (reference sequence). The DNA for the CDR3 is TGTGCCAGTAGTATAGATCCCAACGATGATTCTCATCAGTACTTC. Its protein product is CASSIDPNDDSHQYF.

V is TRBV5-4 and J is TRBJ1-2, with 9 bases lining up with TRBD1. The length of the CDR3 is 20 residues. J gave up 8 bases and V 4 bases, and 27 bases lay outside the gene matches. Germline CDR1 is SGHNT and CDR2 is YYREEE (reference sequence). The CDR3 region is CASSEDQRLTTGGQNGGYTF. The CDR3, as DNA: TGTGCCAGCAGCGAAGACCAACGACTGACTACAGGGGGCCAGAACGGCGGCTACACCTTC.

The chain carries TRBV5-1 and TRBJ1-4, with D maybe TRBD1 (6 bases). Germline values: CDR1 SGHRS, CDR2 YFSETQ. The CDR3 has 12 residues. V was cut by 1 base and J by 10 bases, with 8 bases left in between. This chain's CDR3 is CASSLKGVKLFF. DNA of the CDR3: TGCGCCAGCAGCTTGAAGGGGGTAAAACTGTTTTTT.

This sequence joins TRBV10-1 and TRBJ2-3; 11 bases match TRBD2. Trimming removed 0 bases from V and 3 bases from J; junction bases left unmatched: 11. CDR1 is WNHNN, CDR2 SYGVQD, per germline (reference sequence). CDR3 size: 19 residues. CDR3 residues: CASSESRASGRSGTDTQYF. The CDR3 nucleotides read TGCGCCAGCAGTGAGTCTCGGGCTAGCGGGAGGAGCGGGACAGATACGCAGTATTTT.

The count of this clone is one. This chain connects TRBV19 to TRBJ2-1, with 7 nucleotides matching TRBD2. The CDR3 has 16 residues. Germline assignment: CDR1 LNHDA and CDR2 SQIVND (reference sequence). Losses at the gene ends were 5 bases for V and 8 bases for J; bases not matched to a gene: 15. The chain's CDR3 is CASSSLAEVFMDEQFF. CDR3 nucleotides: TGTGCCAGTAGTTCCCTAGCGGAAGTTTTCATGGATGAGCAGTTCTTC.

The genes are TRBV5-8 and TRBJ1-5; D is unclear. The CDR3 sequence is 16 residues long. Germline CDR1 reads SGHTS; CDR2 reads YDEGEE. Trimming shortened V by 1 base and J by 0 bases, and 11 bases separated the two germline ends. The DNA for the CDR3 is TGTGCCAGCAGCTTGCTAGAACCCTATAGCAATCAGCCCCAGCATTTT. Protein product: CASSLLEPYSNQPQHF.

The chain recombines TRBV9 with TRBJ2-2; D is unresolved. This CDR3 has 13 residues. Trimming pared 0 bases from V and 5 bases from J, leaving 5 bases between. Germline V gene lookup returns CDR1 SGDLS and CDR2 YYNGEE. DNA for the CDR3: TGTGCCAGCAGCGTAGAGTCGACCGGGGAGCTGTTTTTT. Amino acids: CASSVESTGELFF.

V gene TRBV28 combines with J gene TRBJ1-5; TRBD1 matches 7 bases. The V gene's germline CDR1 is MDHEN and CDR2 SYDVKM. The CDR3 contains 15 residues. V was clipped by 4 bases and J by 4 bases; unmatched bases: 7. The CDR3 sequence is CASSSGQDLNQPQHF. The CDR3, as DNA: TGTGCCAGCAGTTCTGGACAGGACCTAAATCAGCCCCAGCATTTT.

J is TRBJ2-7 and V is TRBV27, with 12 nucleotides matching TRBD1. CDR1 MNHEY and CDR2 SMNVEV come from the germline V gene (reference sequence). This CDR3 contains 15 residues. V lost 5 bases, J lost 7 bases, and 9 bases stayed unmatched. The CDR3 region has the DNA TGTGCCAGCAGTCTAGGGGGACAGGGGGCGCGGGAGCAGTACTTC. Amino acid sequence: CASSLGGQGAREQYF.